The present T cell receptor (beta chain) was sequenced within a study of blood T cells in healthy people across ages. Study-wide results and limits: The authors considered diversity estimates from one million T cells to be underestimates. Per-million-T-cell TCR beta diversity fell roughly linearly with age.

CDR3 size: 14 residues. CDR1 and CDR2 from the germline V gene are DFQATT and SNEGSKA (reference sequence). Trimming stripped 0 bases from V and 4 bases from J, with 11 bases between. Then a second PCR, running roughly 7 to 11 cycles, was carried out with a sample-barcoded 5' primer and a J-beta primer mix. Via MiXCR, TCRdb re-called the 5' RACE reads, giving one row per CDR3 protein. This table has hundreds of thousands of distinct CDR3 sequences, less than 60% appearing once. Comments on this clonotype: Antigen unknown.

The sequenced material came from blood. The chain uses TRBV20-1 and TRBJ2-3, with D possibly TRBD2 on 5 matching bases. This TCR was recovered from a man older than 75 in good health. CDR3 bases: TGCAGTGCTAGAGATCTTCGCGGGTCAGATACGCAGTATTTT. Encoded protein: CSARDLRGSDTQYF.